Following are 5 T cell receptor beta chains from one sample sequenced in a study of T cells in Graves' hyperthyroidism and ophthalmopathy. Researchers took RNA transcripts and amplified the TCR beta CDR3 regions from them. The primer set for the first-round RT-PCR of the TCR CDR3 was HTBI. MiXCR, run by TCRdb on the multiplex PCR reads, gives a single entry per CDR3 protein. The sample holds approximately 420,000 distinct CDR3 sequences, approximately 15% seen once. Source material: blood. The receptors derive from a woman aged 18-35 years with Graves' hyperthyroidism.

This chain connects TRBV9 to TRBJ2-1; D is perhaps TRBD1 or TRBD2 (5 bases each). The V end lost 2 bases, the J end lost 1 base, and 16 bases lay between the germline ends. Germline V CDR1 and CDR2: SGDLS, YYNGEE. The CDR3 loop spans 17 amino acids. The CDR3 DNA follows: TGTGCCAGCAGCGTCAACCGAGGGGTAAGTTCCTACAATGAGCAGTTCTTC. Translated: CASSVNRGVSSYNEQFF.

Ten or more counts support this clonotype. The chain's CDR3 is CASSLEGQYNSPLHF. CDR3 bases: TGTGCCAGCAGTTTGGAGGGACAGTATAATTCACCCCTCCACTTT. This chain joins TRBV27 and TRBJ1-6; 7 positions match TRBD1. The CDR3 covers 15 residues. Germline assignment: CDR1 MNHEY and CDR2 SMNVEV (reference sequence). The ends lost 3 bases at V and 4 bases at J; junction bases unmatched: 3.

This clonotype was counted many times. The chain recombines TRBV7-3 with TRBJ1-6; possible D gene TRBD1, 5 bases. The CDR3 loop spans 14 amino acids. V was shortened by 0 bases and J by 7 bases, with 7 bases between the two germline ends. The germline V gene has CDR1 SGHTA and CDR2 FQGTGA. CDR3 sequence reads: CASSLTGVNSPLHF. The CDR3 DNA is TGTGCCAGCAGCTTAACAGGGGTGAATTCACCCCTCCACTTT.

This clonotype occurred once. A read error is possible here, since a much larger clone lies one base away. The V and J genes are TRBV27 and TRBJ2-7, with TRBD1 matching 7 bases. Germline V gene sequence: CDR1 MNHEY, CDR2 SMNVEV (reference sequence). This CDR3 spans 14 amino acids. Losses at the gene ends were 2 bases for V and 3 bases for J; bases not matched to a gene: 4. The CDR3 region has the DNA TGTGCCAGCAGTTTAGACAGGGTGGTCTACGAGCAGTACTTC. As protein: CASSLDRVVYEQYF.

Concerning this clonotype: At one boundary the junction diverges from the germline segment, which might be a read error. The V and J genes are TRBV11-2 and TRBJ1-2; 7 positions agree with TRBD1. CDR3 length equals 14 residues. The germline gives CDR1 SGHAT, CDR2 FQNNGV. The CDR3 DNA reads TGTGTCAGCAGCTTGGGGGACAGAGCCTATGGCTACACCTTC. This sequence encodes CVSSLGDRAYGYTF.